What follows describes a single T cell receptor (beta chain). Trimming stripped 6 bases from V and 4 bases from J, with 21 bases between. CDR1 is MNHEY and CDR2 is SMNVEV in the germline V gene (reference sequence). This CDR3 has 17 amino acids. Time point specified: blood 2 weeks post-SBRT. Treatment here: 15 Gy SBRT to primary tumor, nephrectomy 4 weeks later. The entry originates in a study of radiation and T cells in renal cell carcinoma. The protocol was immunoSEQ multiplex PCR, while the TCRdb copy is restricted to in-frame clones and leaves out a portion. This table has approximately 75,000 clones, over 80% appearing once.

The chain links TRBV27 to TRBJ2-2, with a possible D match to TRBD1 (6 bases). The source material was blood, sampled from a patient whose treatment included radiotherapy and nephrectomy. The sequence was collected from a man aged 60 to 75 with renal cell carcinoma. The CDR3 protein is CASSSPPGRGVTGELFF. In DNA form, the CDR3 reads TGTGCCAGCAGCTCTCCACCTGGCAGGGGTGTCACCGGGGAGCTGTTTTTT.